The 6 T cell receptor beta chains below come from one sample, sequenced in a study of T cell repertoires in cytomegalovirus infection. Antigens of these TCRs are unknown. TCRdb itself ran the reads through MiXCR, one entry per CDR3 protein. The sample shows about 920,000 distinct CDR3 sequences, about a third of them seen only once. This sample comprised cultured CD8+ T cells from PBMCs, obtained from culture after CMV antigen stimulation. The receptor set was obtained from a human donor in good health (CMV status not recorded). Some clones in this sample may be carry-over from other donors' samples.

This sequence joins TRBV2 and TRBJ1-1; D perhaps matches TRBD1 (6 bases). This CDR3 contains 17 residues. CDR1 is SNHLY, CDR2 FYNNEI, per germline. The germline V and J ends were trimmed by 2 bases and 1 base, with 17 bases remaining between them. The CDR3 bases are TGTGCCAGCAGTGAACCCAAGGGGGGTTTGCCGAACACTGAAGCTTTCTTT. The encoded protein is CASSEPKGGLPNTEAFF. Drawing the rest from reference TRBV2 and TRBJ1-1, the complete variable domain is EPEVTQTPSHQVTQMGQEVILRCVPISNHLYFYWYRQILGQKVEFLVSFYNNEISEKSEIFDDQFSVERPDGSNFTLKIRSTKLEDSAMYFCASSEPKGGLPNTEAFFGQGTRLTVV.

The chain employs TRBV19 and TRBJ1-1; a possible D gene is TRBD1 (5 bases). Per the germline V gene, CDR1 is LNHDA and CDR2 is SQIVND (reference sequence). V was pared by 4 bases and J by 2 bases, with 20 bases between. The CDR3 covers 17 residues. This CDR3 is CASSTFRDGPLNTEAFF. In nucleotides, the CDR3 is TGTGCCAGTAGTACGTTCCGGGACGGACCACTTAACACTGAAGCTTTCTTT.

Concerning this clonotype itself: A much larger clone is a single base away; this may be a read error. Since the CDR3 does not end with the conserved phenylalanine or tryptophan, this likely comes from a read error. The chain joins TRBV7-9 to TRBJ1-1; D call uncertain. The germline V gene has CDR1 SEHNR and CDR2 FQNEAQ (reference sequence). The CDR3 runs to 15 residues. V lost 1 base to trimming and J lost 0 bases, with 9 bases between them. Written as DNA, the CDR3 is TGTGCCAGCAGCTTAGAGGGTATACTGAACACTGAAGCTTTCCTT. The encoded protein is CASSLEGILNTEAFL.

V is TRBV5-4 and J is TRBJ2-1; 9 bases fit TRBD1. CDR3 length: 16 residues. V lost 4 bases, J lost 8 bases, and 13 bases stayed unmatched. Per germline, CDR1 SGHNT and CDR2 YYREEE (reference sequence). CDR3 DNA sequence: TGTGCCAGCAGCCGTCAACCACAGGGGGCTGGGGATGAGCAGTTCTTC. Translated, it gives CASSRQPQGAGDEQFF.

This clonotype was observed a few times. The chain is built from TRBV24-1 and TRBJ1-1; 7 nucleotides line up with TRBD1. This CDR3 is built from 15 residues. Trimming removed 3 bases from V and 6 bases from J; junction bases left unmatched: 9. Per the germline V gene, CDR1 is KGHDR and CDR2 is SFDVKD. CDR3 loop: CATSDPHRTGPEAFF. In DNA form, the CDR3 reads TGTGCCACCAGTGATCCCCACCGGACAGGTCCTGAAGCTTTCTTT.

Comment on this clonotype: With a much larger clone just one base away, this may be a read error. This chain links TRBV7-2 with TRBJ1-3, with D possibly matching TRBD1 (5 bases). The germline V gene has CDR1 SGHTA and CDR2 FQGNSA. The CDR3 length is 15 residues. The CDR3 DNA reads as TGTGCCAGCAGCCAACAGGTTAACTCTAGAAACACCATATATTTT. Its translation: CASSQQVNSRNTIYF.